These 9 T cell receptor beta chains were sequenced from one sample in a study of T cells in Graves' hyperthyroidism and ophthalmopathy. RNA transcripts gave rise to amplified TCR beta CDR3 regions. The HTBI primer set drove a first-round RT-PCR of the TCR CDR3. TCRdb used MiXCR to reprocess the multiplex PCR reads, holding one entry per CDR3 protein. The sample includes roughly 720,000 distinct CDR3 sequences, 17% of them seen just once. Sequenced: blood. These receptors all come from a man in his forties or fifties with Graves' hyperthyroidism.

In its sample, this clonotype was seen many times. The rearrangement links TRBV12-3 or TRBV12-4 to TRBJ2-2, with 12 bases that match TRBD2. This CDR3 has 15 residues. V lost 5 bases and J lost 7; bases outside the gene matches: 5. The DNA for the CDR3 is TGTGCCAGCAGTCCTAGCGGGAGGGCCTACGGGGAGCTGTTTTTT. It translates to CASSPSGRAYGELFF.

The chain carries TRBV20-1 and TRBJ1-1, with a possible D match to TRBD1 (5 bases). There are 13 residues in the CDR3. Between the trimmed V and J ends, which lost 0 bases and 7 bases, there was a span of 12 bases. Per the germline V gene, CDR1 is DFQATT and CDR2 is SNEGSKA (reference sequence). This chain's CDR3 is CSARDGGGFEAFF. Written as DNA, the CDR3 is TGCAGTGCTAGAGATGGCGGGGGGTTTGAAGCTTTCTTT.

This clonotype has only a few counts. The chain has TRBV7-2 and TRBJ1-6; a weak D match, TRBD1 (5 bases). Trimming removed 0 bases at V and 9 bases at J, with 12 bases between. Germline CDR1 and CDR2: SGHTA and FQGNSA. The CDR3 runs to 15 residues. As DNA, the CDR3 is TGTGCCAGCAGCTTAGCCGGCAGGGTGGGTTCACCCCTCCACTTT. Encoded protein: CASSLAGRVGSPLHF. Together with reference TRBV7-2 and TRBJ1-6, the CDR3 gives the full variable domain: GAGVSQSPSNKVTEKGKDVELRCDPISGHTALYWYRQSLGQGLEFLIYFQGNSAPDKSGLPSDRFSAERTGGSVSTLTIQRTQQEDSAVYLCASSLAGRVGSPLHFGNGTRLTVT.

The chain is built from TRBV20-1 and TRBJ2-7; 10 bases align to TRBD1. Looked up from germline, CDR1 is DFQATT and CDR2 is SNEGSKA (reference sequence). The V segment lost 0 bases and the J segment 1 base; nucleotides outside the gene matches: 6. The CDR3 is made up of 16 amino acids. CDR3 sequence reads: CSARDPGQGQSYEQYF. The CDR3, as DNA: TGCAGTGCTAGAGACCCGGGACAGGGGCAATCCTACGAGCAGTACTTC.

This clonotype appeared many times. The chain uses TRBV11-2 and TRBJ2-1; TRBD2 matches at 7 bases. V lost 2 bases to trimming and J lost 2 bases; unmatched junction nucleotides: 3. Germline CDR1 SGHAT, CDR2 FQNNGV. The CDR3 totals 15 residues. The CDR3 sequence: CASSLIGGTYNEQFF. CDR3 in DNA: TGTGCCAGCAGCTTAATCGGGGGGACCTACAATGAGCAGTTCTTC. The variable domain in full, completed from reference TRBV11-2 and TRBJ2-1, reads EAGVAQSPRYKIIEKRQSVAFWCNPISGHATLYWYQQILGQGPKLLIQFQNNGVVDDSQLPKDRFSAERLKGVDSTLKIQPAKLEDSAVYLCASSLIGGTYNEQFFGPGTRLTVL.

The table lists this clonotype with many counts. The rearrangement links TRBV27 to TRBJ1-5; D gene ambiguous. CDR1 MNHEY and CDR2 SMNVEV come from the germline V gene (reference sequence). The CDR3 runs to 12 residues. Deletions cut 6 bases from V and 0 bases from J, with 3 bases between. As DNA, the CDR3 is TGTGCCAGCAGGGCTAGCAATCAGCCCCAGCATTTT. It encodes CASRASNQPQHF.

This clonotype was counted many times. The J gene is TRBJ2-5, the V gene TRBV6-1; 12 bases map to TRBD2. The CDR3 runs to 16 residues. The trim removed 4 bases at V and 5 bases at J, leaving 8 bases unmatched. The V gene's germline CDR1 is MNHNS and CDR2 SASEGT. CDR3 residues: CASSGRLAGDRETQYF. The CDR3 DNA reads as TGTGCCAGCAGTGGTCGACTAGCGGGAGACCGGGAGACCCAGTACTTC.

This clonotype was observed at least ten times. DNA for the CDR3: TGTGCCAGCAGCCCAGGGCCTTCTGTCGGGACCCAGTACTTC. Amino acid sequence: CASSPGPSVGTQYF. V and J are TRBV7-2 and TRBJ2-5, with D maybe TRBD1 (5 bases). Germline V gene lookup returns CDR1 SGHTA and CDR2 FQGNSA. V lost 5 bases and J 7 bases, leaving 17 bases between the germline ends. CDR3 length: 14 amino acids.

The V and J genes are TRBV20-1 and TRBJ2-7, with 7 bases aligning to TRBD1. Losses at the gene ends were 2 bases for V and 1 base for J; bases not matched to a gene: 5. In germline, CDR1 is DFQATT, CDR2 SNEGSKA (reference sequence). The CDR3 has 14 residues. CDR3 sequence reads: CSARPGQKSYEQYF. DNA for the CDR3: TGCAGTGCTAGACCGGGACAGAAGTCCTACGAGCAGTACTTC.